This TCR beta chain derives from a study of cytomegalovirus exposure and HLA in healthy donors. Whole-study results and caveats: A later look showed TCR association rates differing by HLA locus, highest for DRB1 and lowest for HLA-C. For TCR beta chains, V- and J-gene trimming was later linked to a missense DCLRE1C variant. A later analysis by the authors found several of the most significant clusters apparently linked to common viral pathogens.

This clone occurred a few times. Its antigen is currently unknown. Primers for the PCR totalled 60 Vbeta and 13 Jbeta. Source study methods: There were around 80 million unique TCR beta chains by a later count, and around 10 million of them were shared. Using immunoSEQ multiplex PCR, the repertoire was profiled, and TCRdb retains in-frame clones only, with some absent. That table furnishes V, J and clone size, whereas the DNA furnished D and trimming. This sample has some 180,000 clones; about four fifths occur once, and the top ten carry approximately 2%. V gave up 6 bases and J gave up 1 base, with 9 bases separating them. The germline gives CDR1 WSHSY, CDR2 SAAADI. The CDR3 length is 13 residues.

The chain employs TRBV10-2 and TRBJ1-1; possibly TRBD1 for D (6 bases). The sequence was collected from a woman in her twenties or thirties in good health and CMV-seronegative. Input material: PBMCs. The CDR3 bases are TGCGCCAGCAGGAAGACAGGGAACACTGAAGCTTTCTTT. This codes for CASRKTGNTEAFF.